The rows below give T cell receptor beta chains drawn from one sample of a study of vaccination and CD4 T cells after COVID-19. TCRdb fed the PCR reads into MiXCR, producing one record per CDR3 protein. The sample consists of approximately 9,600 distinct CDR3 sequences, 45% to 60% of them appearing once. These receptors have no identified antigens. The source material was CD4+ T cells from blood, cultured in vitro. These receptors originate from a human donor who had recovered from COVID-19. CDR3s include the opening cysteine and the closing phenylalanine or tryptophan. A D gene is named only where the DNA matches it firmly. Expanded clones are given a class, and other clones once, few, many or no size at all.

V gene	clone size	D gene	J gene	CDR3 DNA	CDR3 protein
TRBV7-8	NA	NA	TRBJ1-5	TGTGCCAGCAGCTTAGGGCCATGGACACTGAATCAGCCCCAGCATTTT	CASSLGPWTLNQPQHF
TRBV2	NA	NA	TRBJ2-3	TGTGCCAGCAGTGGGACCAGGGTGAACACAGATACGCAGTATTTT	CASSGTRVNTDTQYF
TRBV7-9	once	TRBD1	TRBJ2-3	TGTGCCAGCAGAAAGGACAGGGGGCGCGCAGATACGCAGTATTTT	CASRKDRGRADTQYF
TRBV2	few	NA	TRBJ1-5	TGTGCCAGCAGTGAGTTAGGGGCCGGCAATCAGCCCCAGCATTTT	CASSELGAGNQPQHF
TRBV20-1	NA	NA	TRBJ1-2	TGCAGTGCTAGCAATTTGGGATTGTATGGCTACACCTTC	CSASNLGLYGYTF
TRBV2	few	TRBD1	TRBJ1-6	TGTGCCAGCAGTGTGGGACAGGGGGATTCACCCCTCCACTTT	CASSVGQGDSPLHF
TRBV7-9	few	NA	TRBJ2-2	TGTGCCAGCAGCCCCCGGGGGGCGCGGTCCTCCACCGGGGAGCTGTTTTTT	CASSPRGARSSTGELFF
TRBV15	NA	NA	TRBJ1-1	TGTGCCACCAGCAGAGCCCCAGCAGGGTCGGGGAACACTGAAGCTTTCTTT	CATSRAPAGSGNTEAFF
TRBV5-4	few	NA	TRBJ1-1	TGTGCCAGCAGCTCGGAGGAGAGACTGAACACTGAAGCTTTCTTT	CASSSEERLNTEAFF
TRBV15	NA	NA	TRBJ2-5	TGTGCCACCAGCAGAGAGATCGGGGAGACCCAGTACTTC	CATSREIGETQYF
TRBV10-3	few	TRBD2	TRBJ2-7	TGTGCCATCAGTGAGACGGGACTAGTTTGGGAGCAGTACTTC	CAISETGLVWEQYF
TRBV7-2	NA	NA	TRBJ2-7	TGTGCCAGCAGCTTCCGACAGGTGAGGGACGAGCAGTACTTC	CASSFRQVRDEQYF
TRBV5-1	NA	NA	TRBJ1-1	TGCGCCAGCAGCTTGGTGGGGGCCCAGACTGAAGCTTTCTTT	CASSLVGAQTEAFF
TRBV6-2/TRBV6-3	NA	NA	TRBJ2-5	TGTGCCAGCACCGGAGGGACGGGTGGGAAGACCCAGTACTTC	CASTGGTGGKTQYF
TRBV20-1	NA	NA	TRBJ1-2	TGCAGTGCTAGAGAGGGGCGCGGCTACACCTTC	CSAREGRGYTF
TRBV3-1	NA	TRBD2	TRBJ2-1	TGTGCCAGCAGCCAACATAGCGGGGGGCGCCGGAATGAGCAGTTCTTC	CASSQHSGGRRNEQFF
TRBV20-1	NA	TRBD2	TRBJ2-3	TGCAGTGCTAGCCCTGCGGGGGGGCAGTTCGGCACAGATACGCAGAATTTT	CSASPAGGQFGTDTQNF
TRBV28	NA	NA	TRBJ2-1	TGTGCCAGCAGTTTGGGCCTTTCACAGTTCTTC	CASSLGLSQFF
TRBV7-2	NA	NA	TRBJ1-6	TGTGCCAGCAGCTCTGCCCAGGGTGGATTTTCACCCCTCCACTTT	CASSSAQGGFSPLHF
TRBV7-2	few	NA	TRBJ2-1	TGTGCCAGCAGCTTAAGAGGCCAACAGCCGCAGTTCTTC	CASSLRGQQPQFF
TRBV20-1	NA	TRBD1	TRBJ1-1	TGCAGTGCTGCGACAGGGGGAAACACTGAAGCTTTCTTT	CSAATGGNTEAFF
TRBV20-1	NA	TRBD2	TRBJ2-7	TGCAGTGCTGTGGTAGCGGGGACCTACGAGCAGTACTTC	CSAVVAGTYEQYF
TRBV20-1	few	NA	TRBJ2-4	TGCAGTGCCCCCGGGACGGTCAGGGGAAACATTCAGTACTTC	CSAPGTVRGNIQYF
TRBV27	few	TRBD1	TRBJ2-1	TGTGCCAGCAGCCCATTGGGACAGGGGGGCACTGAGCAGTTCTTC	CASSPLGQGGTEQFF
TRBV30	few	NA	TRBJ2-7	TGTGCCTGGAAGAGGAGGACAGTCTACGAGCAGTACTTC	CAWKRRTVYEQYF
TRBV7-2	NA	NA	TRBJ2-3	TGTGCCAGCAGCTTAGTGGTGGGAACGCAGTATTTT	CASSLVVGTQYF
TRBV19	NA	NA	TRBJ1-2	TGTGCCAGTAGTAACCCGTGGACACCTCAAGGCACTAACTATGGCTACACCTTC	CASSNPWTPQGTNYGYTF
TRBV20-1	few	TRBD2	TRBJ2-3	TGCAGTGCTAGAGATGCGGGAGCAGATACGCAGTATTTT	CSARDAGADTQYF
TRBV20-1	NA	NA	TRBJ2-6	TGCAGTGGGGGGGGGAGGGACAGGTGGTCTGGGGCCAACGTCCTGACTTTC	CSGGGRDRWSGANVLTF
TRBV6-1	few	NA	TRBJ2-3	TGTGCCGCCTACAGGGTTGGCACAGATACGCAGTATTTT	CAAYRVGTDTQYF
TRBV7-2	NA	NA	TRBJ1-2	TGTGCCAGCAGCTTGGGGGCCCGCTATGGCTACACCTTC	CASSLGARYGYTF
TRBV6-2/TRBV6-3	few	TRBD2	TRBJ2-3	TGTGCCAGCAGTTCATACGGGACTAGCGGCACAGATACGCAGTATTTT	CASSSYGTSGTDTQYF
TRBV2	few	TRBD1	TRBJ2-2	TGTGCCAGCACGGGGACAGGGCTGGCCGGGGAGCTGTTTTTT	CASTGTGLAGELFF
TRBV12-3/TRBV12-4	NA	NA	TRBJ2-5	TGTGCCAGCAGTTTACTACTAGCTACCCAATACCAAGAGACCCAGTACTTC	CASSLLLATQYQETQYF
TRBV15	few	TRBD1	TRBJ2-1	TGTGCCACCAGCAGGGGCCCGGGACAGGGGATCAATGAGCAGTTCTTC	CATSRGPGQGINEQFF
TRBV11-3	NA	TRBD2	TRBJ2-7	TGTGCCAGCAGCTTAGTTTGGGGGGGTGTGGCAGGGAAGAACGAGCAGTACTTC	CASSLVWGGVAGKNEQYF
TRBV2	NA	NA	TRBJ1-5	TGTGCCAGCAGACAAGGACCAAATAGCAATCAGCCCCAGCATTTT	CASRQGPNSNQPQHF
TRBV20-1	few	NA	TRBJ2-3	TGCAGTGCTCTCAAGACTAGGCTAAGCACAGATACGCAGTATTTT	CSALKTRLSTDTQYF
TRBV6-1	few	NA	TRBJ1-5	TGTGCCAGCAGTACCGCGGGACCCCCTGGCAATCAGCCCCAGCATTTT	CASSTAGPPGNQPQHF
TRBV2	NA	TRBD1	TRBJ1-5	TGTGCCAGCAGTGGACAGGGTATAGGTCAGCCCCAGCATTTT	CASSGQGIGQPQHF
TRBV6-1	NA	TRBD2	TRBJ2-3	TGTGCCAGCAGCTCCGGACTAGCGTGGGCAGATACGCAGTATTTT	CASSSGLAWADTQYF
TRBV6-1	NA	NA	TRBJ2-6	TGTGCCAGCAGTAAATCGGTTTGGGGGCTGGGGGCCAACGTCCTGACTTTC	CASSKSVWGLGANVLTF
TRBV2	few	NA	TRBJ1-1	TGTGCCAGCAGTGTACAGGGGAACACTGAAGCTTTCTTT	CASSVQGNTEAFF
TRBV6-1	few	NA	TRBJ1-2	TGTGCCAGCAGCAAAACTACGGGAGGCTACACCTTC	CASSKTTGGYTF
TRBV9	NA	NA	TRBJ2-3	TGTGCCAGCAGCTCCGGGTGGGATACGCAGTATTTT	CASSSGWDTQYF
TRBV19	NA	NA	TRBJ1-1	TGTGCCAGTAGTATACAGGGACTAAACACTGAAGCTTTCTTT	CASSIQGLNTEAFF
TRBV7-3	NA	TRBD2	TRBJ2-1	TGTGCCAGCAGCCTTTTCGGGGGGGCCTCCTACAATGAGCAGTTCTTC	CASSLFGGASYNEQFF
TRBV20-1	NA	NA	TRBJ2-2	TGCAGTGCTAGACCCGGGGCGACGGGCGGGGAGCTGTTTTTT	CSARPGATGGELFF
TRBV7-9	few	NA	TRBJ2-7	TGTGCCAGCAGTGACCACCTTGAGTACGAGCAGTACTTC	CASSDHLEYEQYF
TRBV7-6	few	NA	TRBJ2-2	TGTGCCAGCAGCTTAGCGGGGACGGCCGGGGAGCTGTTTTTT	CASSLAGTAGELFF
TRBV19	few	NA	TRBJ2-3	TGTGCCAGTAGTCCGGCGATACGTACTGTAGATACGCAGTATTTT	CASSPAIRTVDTQYF
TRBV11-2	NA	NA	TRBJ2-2	TGTGCCAGCAGATACATATCGCACACCGGGGAGCTGTTTTTT	CASRYISHTGELFF
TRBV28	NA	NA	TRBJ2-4	TGTGCCAGCAGCTCCCCTGGACAGATAGCCAAAAACATTCAGTACTTC	CASSSPGQIAKNIQYF
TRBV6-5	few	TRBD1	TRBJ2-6	TGTGCCAGCAGTTACCGCCTAGGACAGGGGCTATCTGGGGCCAACGTCCTGACTTTC	CASSYRLGQGLSGANVLTF
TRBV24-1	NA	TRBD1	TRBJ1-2	TGTGCCACCAGTGATGGGACAGACTATGGCTACACCTTC	CATSDGTDYGYTF
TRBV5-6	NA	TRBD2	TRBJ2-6	TGTGCCAGCAGCTGGGAGGGTGCCGGGGCCAACGTCCTGACTTTC	CASSWEGAGANVLTF
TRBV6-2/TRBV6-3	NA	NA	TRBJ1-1	TGTGCCAGCAGTTACAGTCAGGGGTCTGAAGCTTTCTTT	CASSYSQGSEAFF
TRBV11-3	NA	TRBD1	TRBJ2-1	TGTGCCAGCAGCCTAGGGGACAGGGGATCGGGTGAGCAGTTCTTC	CASSLGDRGSGEQFF
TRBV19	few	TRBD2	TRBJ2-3	TGTGCCAGTAGTATTAGCGGGAGGAGTCAAGATACGCAGTATTTT	CASSISGRSQDTQYF
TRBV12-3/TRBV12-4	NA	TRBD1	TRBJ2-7	TGTGCCAGCAGCTTGACAGGGAATACCTACGAGCAGTACTTC	CASSLTGNTYEQYF